This record concerns one TCR beta chain sequence. The antigen remains unidentified. These data are taken from a study of graft-versus-host responses after intestinal transplantation. CDR1 is GTSNPN and CDR2 is SVGIG in the germline V gene (reference sequence). V was trimmed by 3 bases and J by 3 bases, leaving 6 bases between them. There are 11 residues in the CDR3. Assay used: immunoSEQ multiplex PCR; TCRdb lists only in-frame clones, some missing. This repertoire shows 85,000 to 100,000 clones, under 95% found once; its top ten account for roughly 2%. Study-wide results and limits: Recipient marrow showed GvH clones, some seen first in ileum or blood. GvH clone levels peaked in circulation, and this peak was associated with early post-transplant HvG declines.

The sample here was unstimulated CD8+ T cells sorted from spleen or lymph node cells, taken before intestinal transplant. This clonotype was obtained from a human donor who received an intestinal transplant. The chain uses TRBV30 and TRBJ2-7; D perhaps matches TRBD1 (5 bases). Here the CDR3 DNA reads TGTGCCTGGAGCCAGGGCTACGAGCAGTACTTC. Translated, it gives CAWSQGYEQYF.